What follows are 21 T cell receptor beta chains derived from one specimen sequenced in a study of radiotherapy plus CTLA-4 blockade in lung cancer. The repertoire was sequenced with immunoSEQ multiplex PCR; TCRdb's copy has only in-frame clones and lacks some. The profile shows approximately 80,000 clones, about four fifths of them singletons. The sequencing used peripheral blood, collected from a patient treated with radiotherapy plus ipilimumab. The receptors derive from a human donor with non-small cell lung cancer whose response to radiotherapy plus ipilimumab could not be evaluated. Some clones in this sample may be carry-over from other donors' samples.

The chain links TRBV28 to TRBJ2-5; D unclear. The CDR3 length is 13 residues. Germline-derived CDR1 and CDR2 are MDHEN and SYDVKM. Trimming shortened V by 3 bases and J by 5 bases, and 10 bases separated the two germline ends. CDR3 residues: CASSFEAKETQYF. The DNA of the CDR3 is TGTGCCAGCAGTTTCGAAGCGAAGGAGACCCAGTACTTC.

The chain joins TRBV7-9 to TRBJ1-1, with a tentative D call TRBD1 (5 bases). CDR3 length: 16 amino acids. V was cut by 5 bases and J by 1 base, with 17 bases left in between. Germline lookup yields CDR1 SEHNR and CDR2 FQNEAQ (reference sequence). CDR3 nucleotides: TGTGCCAGCAGCCCACAACCAGGGTGGACGAACACTGAAGCTTTCTTT. This encodes CASSPQPGWTNTEAFF.

V gene TRBV5-1 combines with J gene TRBJ2-1, with 9 bases that match TRBD1. V was pared by 3 bases and J by 4 bases, with 8 bases of the junction left unmatched. CDR1 and CDR2 from the germline V gene are SGHRS and YFSETQ. This CDR3 region has 16 residues. CDR3 region: CASSSRGQGTYNEQFF. The CDR3 DNA is TGCGCCAGCAGCTCTCGGGGACAGGGTACTTACAATGAGCAGTTCTTC.

This clone was observed once. V gene TRBV6-5 combines with J gene TRBJ2-2, with a possible D match to TRBD1 (5 bases). With 5 bases removed from V and 1 base from J, the gap between germline ends came to 8 bases. CDR1 MNHEY and CDR2 SVGAGI come from the germline V gene. The CDR3 extends over 14 amino acids. The CDR3 loop is CASSRDRNTGELFF. CDR3 nucleotides: TGTGCCAGCAGTCGAGACAGGAACACCGGGGAGCTGTTTTTT.

The V call is TRBV21-1, the J call TRBJ2-3; the table's D call, TRBD1, was not checked against the DNA. TRBV21-1 is a pseudogene segment. The CDR3 is made up of 15 amino acids. The CDR3 nucleotides are TGTGCCAGCAGCCCCAGACAGCGCCGTGCAGATACGCAGTATTTT. It yields the protein CASSPRQRRADTQYF.

The rearrangement joins TRBV28 to TRBJ2-1; D might be TRBD1 (6 bases). V lost 4 bases, J lost 3 bases, and 13 bases lay in between. The CDR3 has 15 amino acids. Germline loops: CDR1 MDHEN, CDR2 SYDVKM. CDR3 nucleotide sequence: TGTGCCAGCAGTTATAAGACAGGCGACTACAATGAGCAGTTCTTC. Translated, it gives CASSYKTGDYNEQFF.

V usage is TRBV6-1 and J usage is TRBJ2-1; maybe TRBD1 (6 bases). CDR1 MNHNS and CDR2 SASEGT come from the germline V gene. This CDR3 region has 14 residues. V gave up 4 bases and J gave up 8 bases, with 15 bases separating them. CDR3 bases: TGTGCCAGCAGTGTCGCACAGGGCTGGGATGAGCAGTTCTTC. Translation: CASSVAQGWDEQFF.

This chain joins TRBV7-2 and TRBJ2-3, with 10 bases identical to TRBD1. V was pared by 5 bases and J by 3 bases, with 8 bases of the junction left unmatched. In germline, CDR1 is SGHTA, CDR2 FQGNSA. The CDR3 length is 16 residues. CDR3 region: CASSVLPGQGTDTQYF. The CDR3, as DNA: TGTGCCAGCAGCGTCCTGCCGGGACAGGGGACAGATACGCAGTATTTT.

This rearrangement joins TRBV6-5 to TRBJ2-5, with 8 bases matching TRBD1. The CDR3 extends over 16 amino acids. With 1 base clipped from V and 5 bases from J, the junction kept 9 bases outside the gene matches. Germline lookup yields CDR1 MNHEY and CDR2 SVGAGI. CDR3 bases: TGTGCCAGCAGTTACTACGGGGACAGGCTAGAGGAGACCCAGTACTTC. Amino acid sequence: CASSYYGDRLEETQYF.

The chain links TRBV2 to TRBJ1-5; D might be TRBD1 (5 bases). V shed 4 bases and J shed 2 bases, with 18 bases lying between them. The CDR3 runs to 17 residues. Looked up from germline, CDR1 is SNHLY and CDR2 is FYNNEI. CDR3 in amino acids: CASSVTLGTEGNQPQHF. Here the CDR3 DNA reads TGTGCCAGCAGTGTTACCCTCGGGACTGAGGGCAATCAGCCCCAGCATTTT.

CDR3 in amino acids: CASSPGTGRYYEQYF. CDR3 DNA: TGCGCCAGCAGCCCTGGGACAGGGCGATACTACGAGCAGTACTTC. The chain uses TRBV5-1 and TRBJ2-5; TRBD1 matches 9 bases. The J call is in doubt because the DNA end fits TRBJ2-7 better. Germline values: CDR1 SGHRS, CDR2 YFSETQ. This CDR3 spans 15 amino acids.

Here the CDR3 DNA reads TGTGCCAGCAGTTTCAGGAGAGATCGGACAGGGGAAGGCTACACCTTC. It translates to CASSFRRDRTGEGYTF. V usage is TRBV28 and J usage is TRBJ1-2; 9 nucleotides align to TRBD1. Germline assignment: CDR1 MDHEN and CDR2 SYDVKM. Trimming cost V 3 bases and J 8 bases; bases outside gene matches: 13. The CDR3 covers 16 residues.

This clone has only one observation. The chain combines TRBV28 with TRBJ1-1; possibly TRBD1 for D (5 bases). The CDR3 has 16 amino acids. Germline V lookup: CDR1 MDHEN, CDR2 SYDVKM. V lost 3 bases and J 8 bases, leaving 22 bases between the germline ends. Here the CDR3 reads CASSFYLLRTGGEAFF. CDR3 DNA sequence: TGTGCCAGCAGTTTCTACTTGCTCCGGACCGGGGGGGAAGCTTTCTTT.

The chain employs TRBV21-1 and TRBJ2-5; TRBD1 reflects the table's D call only, with no check against the DNA. TRBV21-1 is described as a pseudogene. The CDR3 is 16 amino acids. CDR3 in amino acids: CASSTHDRDQPGAQYF. The CDR3 DNA is TGTGCCAGCAGCACCCATGACAGGGACCAACCAGGGGCCCAGTACTTC.

The V gene is TRBV2, the J gene TRBJ2-3; TRBD2 aligns across 7 bases. This CDR3 region has 15 residues. Trimming removed 6 bases from V and 2 bases from J; junction bases left unmatched: 8. CDR1 SNHLY and CDR2 FYNNEI come from the germline V gene. In DNA form, the CDR3 reads TGTGCCAGCAGACCCAGCGGGGTCTTCACAGATACGCAGTATTTT. Protein sequence: CASRPSGVFTDTQYF.

The chain couples TRBV28 to TRBJ1-4; D possibly corresponds to TRBD1 (6 bases). V was pared by 2 bases and J by 3 bases, with 7 bases between. The CDR3 sequence is 14 residues long. From germline, CDR1 is MDHEN and CDR2 SYDVKM. CDR3 in DNA: TGTGCCAGCAGTTTAGACAGGTCTAATGAAAAACTGTTTTTT. Amino acids: CASSLDRSNEKLFF.

As DNA, the CDR3 is TGTGCCAGCAGCCAGCAAGATACGAGACAGGGGGGGAGGGATACGCAGTATTTT. Protein: CASSQQDTRQGGRDTQYF. V usage is TRBV4-2 and J usage is TRBJ2-3; TRBD1 matches 9 bases. Germline V gives CDR1 LGHNA, CDR2 YNFKEQ. The CDR3 sequence is 18 residues long. The V gene end was trimmed by 3 bases and the J gene end by 6 bases; junction bases not matched to a gene: 16.

The chain links TRBV28 to TRBJ1-5, with 9 bases lining up with TRBD1. The germline V gene has CDR1 MDHEN and CDR2 SYDVKM. This CDR3 is 14 amino acids long. The ends lost 7 bases at V and 4 bases at J; junction bases unmatched: 5. CDR3: CASTGTGMNQPQHF. The CDR3 coding sequence is TGTGCCAGCACCGGGACAGGGATGAATCAGCCCCAGCATTTT.

This sequence joins TRBV27 and TRBJ2-7; 8 positions agree with TRBD2. The CDR3 loop spans 15 amino acids. Unmatched junction bases numbered 13, after V lost 6 bases and J lost 6 bases. CDR1 MNHEY and CDR2 SMNVEV come from the germline V gene (reference sequence). The CDR3: CASSPTPGGRGEQYF. The CDR3 nucleotides are TGTGCCAGCAGCCCTACCCCGGGGGGGCGCGGCGAGCAGTACTTC.

The chain has TRBV5-1 and TRBJ2-3, with TRBD2 identical over 9 bases. The CDR3 contains 16 residues. Germline V lookup: CDR1 SGHRS, CDR2 YFSETQ. V shed 0 bases and J 5 bases; nucleotides not matched to a gene: 7. The CDR3 region has the DNA TGCGCCAGCAGCTTGGCCGGGGCGGGGGGGCAAGATACGCAGTATTTT. Translation: CASSLAGAGGQDTQYF.

CDR3 DNA sequence: TGTGCCAGCAGTGAAATAGACAGGGGGCGCTTAAGCTCTGGGGCCAACGTCCTGACTTTC. It codes for CASSEIDRGRLSSGANVLTF. V usage is TRBV2 and J usage is TRBJ2-6; 10 bases fit TRBD1. Germline CDR1 and CDR2: SNHLY and FYNNEI. The CDR3 length is 20 residues. V lost 2 bases, J lost 0 bases, and 10 bases stayed unmatched. Supplemented by reference TRBV2 and TRBJ2-6, the full variable domain reads EPEVTQTPSHQVTQMGQEVILRCVPISNHLYFYWYRQILGQKVEFLVSFYNNEISEKSEIFDDQFSVERPDGSNFTLKIRSTKLEDSAMYFCASSEIDRGRLSSGANVLTFGAGSRLTVL.